Below, one TCR beta chain is given with its context. Its antigen remains undetermined. No qualities accompany the bases; no much larger clone lies one base away. The sample belongs to a study of control samples from healthy donors and cancer patients (dated by TCRdb to the early 2020s). At the junction V is shortened by 4 bases and J by 2 bases, with 17 bases in between. CDR1 SGHTS and CDR2 YDEGEE were looked up in the germline V gene. The CDR3 goes from the cysteine to the phenylalanine over 16 residues. The CDR3 DNA has 48 bases and is translated from base 1. Preparation of the library involved the immunoSEQ multiplex PCR assay. Here the immuneACCESS table is served through TCRdb, limited to in-frame sequences with V and J called. Missing clones are a known gap in these copies; in checked studies unresolved V genes cover under half, and the rest lacks a known reason. The sample records tens of thousands of clones, 85% to 90% of which are singletons. About 9.5% of the sample is taken by the ten largest.

The source is a woman aged 45-59 years with colorectal cancer. The rearrangement combines TRBV5-8 with TRBJ2-3; the D gene is perhaps TRBD1 or TRBD2, as each covers 5 bases. Sequences were obtained from PBMCs. The CDR3 protein is CASSPGPQGSTDTQYF. The DNA is as follows: TGTGCCAGCAGCCCGGGACCTCAAGGTTCCACAGATACGCAGTATTTT.